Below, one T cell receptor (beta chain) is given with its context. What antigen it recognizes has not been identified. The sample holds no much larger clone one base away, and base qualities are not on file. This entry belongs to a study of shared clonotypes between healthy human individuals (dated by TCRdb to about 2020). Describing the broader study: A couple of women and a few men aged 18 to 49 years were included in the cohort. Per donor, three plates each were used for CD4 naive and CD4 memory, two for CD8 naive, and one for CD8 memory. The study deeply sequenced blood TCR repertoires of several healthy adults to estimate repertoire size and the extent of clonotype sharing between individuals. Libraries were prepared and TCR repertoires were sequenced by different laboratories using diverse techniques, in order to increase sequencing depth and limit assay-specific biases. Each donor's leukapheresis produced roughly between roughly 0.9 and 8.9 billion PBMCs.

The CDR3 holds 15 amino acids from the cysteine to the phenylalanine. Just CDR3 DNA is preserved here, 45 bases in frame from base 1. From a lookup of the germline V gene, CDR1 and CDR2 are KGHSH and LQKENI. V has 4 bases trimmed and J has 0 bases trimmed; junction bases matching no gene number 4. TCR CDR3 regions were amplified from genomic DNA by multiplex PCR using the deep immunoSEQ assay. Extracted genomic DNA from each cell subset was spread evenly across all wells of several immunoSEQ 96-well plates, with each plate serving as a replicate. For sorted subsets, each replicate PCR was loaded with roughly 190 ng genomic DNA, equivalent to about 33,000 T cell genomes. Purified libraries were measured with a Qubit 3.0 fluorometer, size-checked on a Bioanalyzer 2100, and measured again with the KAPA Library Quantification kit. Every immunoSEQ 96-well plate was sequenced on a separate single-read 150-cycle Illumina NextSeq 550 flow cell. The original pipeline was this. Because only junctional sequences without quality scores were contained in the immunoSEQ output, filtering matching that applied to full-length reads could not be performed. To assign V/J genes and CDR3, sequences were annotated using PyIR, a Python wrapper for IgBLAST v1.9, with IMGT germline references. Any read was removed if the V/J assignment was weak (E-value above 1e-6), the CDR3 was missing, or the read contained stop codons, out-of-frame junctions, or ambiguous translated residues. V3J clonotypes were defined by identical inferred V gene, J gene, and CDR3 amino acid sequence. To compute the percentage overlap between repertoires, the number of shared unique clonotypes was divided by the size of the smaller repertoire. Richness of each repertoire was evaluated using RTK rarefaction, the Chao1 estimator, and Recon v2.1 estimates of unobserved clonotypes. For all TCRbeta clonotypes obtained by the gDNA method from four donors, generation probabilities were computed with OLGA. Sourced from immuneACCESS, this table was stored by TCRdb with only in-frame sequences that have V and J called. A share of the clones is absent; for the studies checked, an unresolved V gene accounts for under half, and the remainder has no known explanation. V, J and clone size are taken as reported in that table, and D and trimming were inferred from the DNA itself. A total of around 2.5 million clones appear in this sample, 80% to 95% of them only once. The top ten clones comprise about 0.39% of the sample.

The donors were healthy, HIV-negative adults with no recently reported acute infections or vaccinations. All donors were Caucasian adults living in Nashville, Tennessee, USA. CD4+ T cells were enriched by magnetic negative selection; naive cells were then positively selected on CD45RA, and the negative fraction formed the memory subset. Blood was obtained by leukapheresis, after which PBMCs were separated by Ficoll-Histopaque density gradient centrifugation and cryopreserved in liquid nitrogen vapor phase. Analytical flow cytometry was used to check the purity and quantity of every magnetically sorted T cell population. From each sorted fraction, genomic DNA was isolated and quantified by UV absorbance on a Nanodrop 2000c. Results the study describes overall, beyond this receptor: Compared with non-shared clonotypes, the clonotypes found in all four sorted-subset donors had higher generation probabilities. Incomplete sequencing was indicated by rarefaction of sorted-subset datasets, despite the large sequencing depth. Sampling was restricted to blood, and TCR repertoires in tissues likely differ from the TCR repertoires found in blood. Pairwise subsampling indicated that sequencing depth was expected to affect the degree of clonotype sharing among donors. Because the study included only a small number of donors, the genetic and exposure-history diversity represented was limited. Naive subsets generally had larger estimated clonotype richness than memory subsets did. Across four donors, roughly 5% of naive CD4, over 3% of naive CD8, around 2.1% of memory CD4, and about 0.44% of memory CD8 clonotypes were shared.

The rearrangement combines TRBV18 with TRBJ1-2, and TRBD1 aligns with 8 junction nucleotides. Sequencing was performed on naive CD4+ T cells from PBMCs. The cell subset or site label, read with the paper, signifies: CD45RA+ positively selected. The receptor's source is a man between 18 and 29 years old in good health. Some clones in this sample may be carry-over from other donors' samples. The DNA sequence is TGTGCCAGCTCACGTGGACAGGGCTCTAACTATGGCTACACCTTC. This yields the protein CASSRGQGSNYGYTF.